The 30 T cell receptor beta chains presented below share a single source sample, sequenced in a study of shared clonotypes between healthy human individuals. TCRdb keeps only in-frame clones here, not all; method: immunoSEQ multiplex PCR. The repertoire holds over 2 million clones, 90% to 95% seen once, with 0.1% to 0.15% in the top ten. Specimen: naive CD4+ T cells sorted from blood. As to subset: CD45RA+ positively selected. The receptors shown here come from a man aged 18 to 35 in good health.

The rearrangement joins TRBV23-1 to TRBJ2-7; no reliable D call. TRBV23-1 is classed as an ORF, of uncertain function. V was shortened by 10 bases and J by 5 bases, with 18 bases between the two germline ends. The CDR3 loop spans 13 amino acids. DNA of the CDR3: TGCGCCAACCAAGGGATGGGGAAAGACGAGCAGTACTTC. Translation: CANQGMGKDEQYF.

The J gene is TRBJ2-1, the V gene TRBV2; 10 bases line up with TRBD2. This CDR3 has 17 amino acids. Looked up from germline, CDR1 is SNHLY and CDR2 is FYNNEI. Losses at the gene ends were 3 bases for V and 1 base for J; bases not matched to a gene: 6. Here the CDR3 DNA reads TGTGCCAGCAGTGATGGTATGACTAGCGGGTCCTACAATGAGCAGTTCTTC. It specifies CASSDGMTSGSYNEQFF.

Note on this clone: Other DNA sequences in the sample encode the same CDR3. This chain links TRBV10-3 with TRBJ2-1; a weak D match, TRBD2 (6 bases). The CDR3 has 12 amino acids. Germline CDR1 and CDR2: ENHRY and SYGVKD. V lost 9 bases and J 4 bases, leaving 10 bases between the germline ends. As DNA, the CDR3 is TGTGCCATTGGGCGGGATTACAATGAGCAGTTCTTC. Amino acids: CAIGRDYNEQFF.

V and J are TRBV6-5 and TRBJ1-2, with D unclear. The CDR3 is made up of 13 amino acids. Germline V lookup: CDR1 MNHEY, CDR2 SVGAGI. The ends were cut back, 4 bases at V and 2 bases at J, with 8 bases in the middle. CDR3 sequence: CASSFERNYGYTF. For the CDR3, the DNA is TGTGCCAGCAGTTTCGAGAGAAACTATGGCTACACCTTC.

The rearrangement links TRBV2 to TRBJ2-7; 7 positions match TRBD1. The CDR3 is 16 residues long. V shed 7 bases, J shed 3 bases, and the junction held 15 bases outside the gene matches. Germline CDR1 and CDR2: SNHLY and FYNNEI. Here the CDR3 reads CASTRGQSLIFYEQYF. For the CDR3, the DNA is TGTGCCAGCACCCGGGGACAGAGCTTAATTTTCTACGAGCAGTACTTC. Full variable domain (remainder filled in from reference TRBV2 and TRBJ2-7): EPEVTQTPSHQVTQMGQEVILRCVPISNHLYFYWYRQILGQKVEFLVSFYNNEISEKSEIFDDQFSVERPDGSNFTLKIRSTKLEDSAMYFCASTRGQSLIFYEQYFGPGTRLTVT.

CDR3 bases: TGTGCCAGCAGCTTATATGTTAATGAGCAGTTCTTC. This sequence encodes CASSLYVNEQFF. This sequence joins TRBV11-2 and TRBJ2-1; D call uncertain. Germline V gene lookup returns CDR1 SGHAT and CDR2 FQNNGV. V lost 2 bases and J 7 bases, leaving 6 bases between the germline ends. This CDR3 region has 12 residues.

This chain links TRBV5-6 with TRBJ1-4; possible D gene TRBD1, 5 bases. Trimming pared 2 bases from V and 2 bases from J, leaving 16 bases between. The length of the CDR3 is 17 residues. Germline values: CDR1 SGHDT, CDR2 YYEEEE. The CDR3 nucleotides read TGTGCCAGCAGCTTTGCCAGGGAGCGGGTCACTAATGAAAAACTGTTTTTT. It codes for CASSFARERVTNEKLFF.

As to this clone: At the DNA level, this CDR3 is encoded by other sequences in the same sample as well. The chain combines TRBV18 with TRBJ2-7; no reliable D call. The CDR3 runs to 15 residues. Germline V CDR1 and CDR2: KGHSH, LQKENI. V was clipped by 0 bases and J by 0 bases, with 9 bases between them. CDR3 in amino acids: CASSPPAGRSYEQYF. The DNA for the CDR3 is TGTGCCAGCTCACCACCGGCTGGGCGCTCCTACGAGCAGTACTTC.

In DNA form, the CDR3 reads TGTGCCAGCAGTTACTCAGGGGCCTCTGGGGCCAACGTCCTGACTTTC. Translated: CASSYSGASGANVLTF. The chain has TRBV6-5 and TRBJ2-6; possibly TRBD1 for D (5 bases). The CDR3 runs to 16 residues. In germline, CDR1 is MNHEY, CDR2 SVGAGI. Trimming removed 0 bases at V and 0 bases at J, with 6 bases between.

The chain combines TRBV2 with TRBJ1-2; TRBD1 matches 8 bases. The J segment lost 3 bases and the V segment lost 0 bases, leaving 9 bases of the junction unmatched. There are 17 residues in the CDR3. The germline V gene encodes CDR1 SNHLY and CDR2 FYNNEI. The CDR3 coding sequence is TGTGCCAGCAGTGAAGCCCCACGAGGGGACAGGCACTATGGCTACACCTTC. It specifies CASSEAPRGDRHYGYTF. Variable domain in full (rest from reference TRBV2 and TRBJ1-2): EPEVTQTPSHQVTQMGQEVILRCVPISNHLYFYWYRQILGQKVEFLVSFYNNEISEKSEIFDDQFSVERPDGSNFTLKIRSTKLEDSAMYFCASSEAPRGDRHYGYTFGSGTRLTVV.

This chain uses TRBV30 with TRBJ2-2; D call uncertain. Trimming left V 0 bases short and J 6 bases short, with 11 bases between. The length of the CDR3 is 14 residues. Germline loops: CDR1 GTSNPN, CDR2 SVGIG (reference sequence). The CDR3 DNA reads TGTGCCTGGAGTGTACCCACTACTCCCGGGGAGCTGTTTTTT. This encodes CAWSVPTTPGELFF.

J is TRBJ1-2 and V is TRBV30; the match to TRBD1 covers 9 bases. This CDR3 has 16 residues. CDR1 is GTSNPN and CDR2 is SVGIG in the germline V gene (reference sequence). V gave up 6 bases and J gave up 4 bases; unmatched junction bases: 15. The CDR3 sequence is CACQSGWDRAIYGYTF. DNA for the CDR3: TGTGCCTGCCAAAGCGGCTGGGACAGGGCCATCTATGGCTACACCTTC.

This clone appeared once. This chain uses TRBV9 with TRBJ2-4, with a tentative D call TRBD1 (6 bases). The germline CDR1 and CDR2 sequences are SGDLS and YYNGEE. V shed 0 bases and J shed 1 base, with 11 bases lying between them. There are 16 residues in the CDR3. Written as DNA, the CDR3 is TGTGCCAGCAGCGTAGGAGACCAGGGGGCCAAAAACATTCAGTACTTC. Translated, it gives CASSVGDQGAKNIQYF. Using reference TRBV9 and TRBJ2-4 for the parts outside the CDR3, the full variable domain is DSGVTQTPKHLITATGQRVTLRCSPRSGDLSVYWYQQSLDQGLQFLIQYYNGEERAKGNILERFSAQQFPDLHSELNLSSLELGDSALYFCASSVGDQGAKNIQYFGAGTRLSVL.

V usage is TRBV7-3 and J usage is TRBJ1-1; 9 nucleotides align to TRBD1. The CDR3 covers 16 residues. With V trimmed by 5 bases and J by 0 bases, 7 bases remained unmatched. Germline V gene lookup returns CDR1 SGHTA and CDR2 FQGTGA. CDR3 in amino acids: CASSRGTGKVNTEAFF. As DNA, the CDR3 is TGTGCCAGCAGCAGAGGGACAGGGAAAGTGAACACTGAAGCTTTCTTT. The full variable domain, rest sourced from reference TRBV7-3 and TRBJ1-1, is GAGVSQTPSNKVTEKGKYVELRCDPISGHTALYWYRQSLGQGPEFLIYFQGTGAADDSGLPNDRFFAVRPEGSVSTLKIQRTERGDSAVYLCASSRGTGKVNTEAFFGQGTRLTVV.

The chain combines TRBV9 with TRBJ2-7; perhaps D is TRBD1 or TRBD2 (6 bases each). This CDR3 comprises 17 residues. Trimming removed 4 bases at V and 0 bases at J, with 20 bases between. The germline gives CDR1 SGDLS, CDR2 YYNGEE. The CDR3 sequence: CASSPRDTPGSSYEQYF. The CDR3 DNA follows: TGTGCCAGCAGCCCCCGGGACACCCCCGGGAGCTCCTACGAGCAGTACTTC.

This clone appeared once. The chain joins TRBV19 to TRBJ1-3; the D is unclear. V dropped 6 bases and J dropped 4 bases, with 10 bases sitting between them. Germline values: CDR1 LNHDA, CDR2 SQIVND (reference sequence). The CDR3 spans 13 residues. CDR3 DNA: TGTGCCAGTAGAGAGTTCTCCGGAAACACCATATATTTT. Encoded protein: CASREFSGNTIYF.

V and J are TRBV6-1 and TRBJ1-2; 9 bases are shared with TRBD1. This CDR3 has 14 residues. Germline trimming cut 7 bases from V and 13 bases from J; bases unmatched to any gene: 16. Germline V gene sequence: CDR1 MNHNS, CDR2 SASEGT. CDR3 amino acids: CASNPLGTGISATF. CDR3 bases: TGTGCCAGCAACCCGCTAGGGACAGGGATCTCGGCCACCTTC.

The CDR3 loop reads CASRTGTSTDTQYF. The CDR3 DNA reads TGTGCCAGCAGAACAGGCACTAGCACAGATACGCAGTATTTT. The chain carries TRBV2 and TRBJ2-3, with D possibly TRBD1 on 5 matching bases. Germline lookup yields CDR1 SNHLY and CDR2 FYNNEI. The V end was cut by 6 bases, the J end by 0 bases, with 10 bases between. This CDR3 is built from 14 residues.

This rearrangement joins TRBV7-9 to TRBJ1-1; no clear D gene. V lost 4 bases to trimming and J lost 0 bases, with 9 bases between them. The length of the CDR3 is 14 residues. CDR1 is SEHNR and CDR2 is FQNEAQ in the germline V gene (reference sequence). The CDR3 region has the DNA TGTGCCAGCAGCTCCGGGGTAATGAACACTGAAGCTTTCTTT. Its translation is CASSSGVMNTEAFF.

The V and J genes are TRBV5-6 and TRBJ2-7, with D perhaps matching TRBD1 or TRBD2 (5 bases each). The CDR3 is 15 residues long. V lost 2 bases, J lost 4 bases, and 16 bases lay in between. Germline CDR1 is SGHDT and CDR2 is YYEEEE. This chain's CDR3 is CASSFGTRGAYEQYF. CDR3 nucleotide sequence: TGTGCCAGCAGCTTTGGCACTAGGGGTGCGTACGAGCAGTACTTC.

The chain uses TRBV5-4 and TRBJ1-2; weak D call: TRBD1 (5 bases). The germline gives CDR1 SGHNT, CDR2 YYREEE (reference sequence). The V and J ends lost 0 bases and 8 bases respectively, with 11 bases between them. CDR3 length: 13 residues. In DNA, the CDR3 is TGTGCCAGCAGCTTGGTAGCAGGGCAGGGCTACACCTTC. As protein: CASSLVAGQGYTF.

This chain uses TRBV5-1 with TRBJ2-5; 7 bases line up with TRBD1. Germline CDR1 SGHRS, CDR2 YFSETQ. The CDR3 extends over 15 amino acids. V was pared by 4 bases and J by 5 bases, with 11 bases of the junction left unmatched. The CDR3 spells CASSQSGDRAETQYF. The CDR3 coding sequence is TGCGCCAGCAGCCAGTCCGGAGACAGGGCGGAGACCCAGTACTTC.

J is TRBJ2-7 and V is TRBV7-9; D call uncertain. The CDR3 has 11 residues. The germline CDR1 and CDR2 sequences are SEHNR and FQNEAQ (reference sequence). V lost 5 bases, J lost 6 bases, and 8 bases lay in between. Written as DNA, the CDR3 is TGTGCCAGCAGCCGTAGTAGCGAGCAGTACTTC. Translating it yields CASSRSSEQYF.

The CDR3 loop reads CASSDSTGRNTEAFF. The CDR3 DNA follows: TGTGCCAGCAGTGACTCGACAGGGAGGAACACTGAAGCTTTCTTT. The rearrangement links TRBV6-4 to TRBJ1-1; 7 nucleotides agree with TRBD1. From germline, CDR1 is MRHNA and CDR2 SNTAGT. The junction had 2 bases not matched to a gene; V was cut back by 0 bases and J by 1 base. The CDR3 runs to 15 residues.

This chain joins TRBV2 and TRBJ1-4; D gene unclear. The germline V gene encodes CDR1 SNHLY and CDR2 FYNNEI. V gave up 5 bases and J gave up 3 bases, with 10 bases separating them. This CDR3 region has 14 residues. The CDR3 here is CASSPRSANEKLFF. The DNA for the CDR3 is TGTGCCAGCAGTCCGCGTTCGGCTAATGAAAAACTGTTTTTT.

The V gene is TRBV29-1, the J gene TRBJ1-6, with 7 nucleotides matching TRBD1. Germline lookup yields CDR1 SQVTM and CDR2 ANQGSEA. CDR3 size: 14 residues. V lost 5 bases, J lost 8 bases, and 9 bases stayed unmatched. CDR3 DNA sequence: TGCAGCGTTCAACAGACAGGGAGAGATTCACCCCTCCACTTT. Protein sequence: CSVQQTGRDSPLHF. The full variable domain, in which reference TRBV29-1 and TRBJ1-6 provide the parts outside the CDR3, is SAVISQKPSRDICQRGTSLTIQCQVDSQVTMMFWYRQQPGQSLTLIATANQGSEATYESGFVIDKFPISRPNLTFSTLTVSNMSPEDSSIYLCSVQQTGRDSPLHFGNGTRLTVT.

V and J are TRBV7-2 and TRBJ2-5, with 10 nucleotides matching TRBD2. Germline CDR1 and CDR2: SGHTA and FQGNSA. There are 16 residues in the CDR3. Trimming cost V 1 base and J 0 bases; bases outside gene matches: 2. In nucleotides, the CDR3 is TGTGCCAGCAGCTTAGTACTAGCGGGGAACCAAGAGACCCAGTACTTC. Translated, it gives CASSLVLAGNQETQYF.

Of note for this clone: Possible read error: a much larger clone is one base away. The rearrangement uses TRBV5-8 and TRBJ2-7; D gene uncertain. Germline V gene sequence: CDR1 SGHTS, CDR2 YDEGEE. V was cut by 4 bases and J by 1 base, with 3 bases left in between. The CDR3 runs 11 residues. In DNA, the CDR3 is TGTGCCAGCAGCCCATCCTACGAGCAGTACTTC. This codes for CASSPSYEQYF.

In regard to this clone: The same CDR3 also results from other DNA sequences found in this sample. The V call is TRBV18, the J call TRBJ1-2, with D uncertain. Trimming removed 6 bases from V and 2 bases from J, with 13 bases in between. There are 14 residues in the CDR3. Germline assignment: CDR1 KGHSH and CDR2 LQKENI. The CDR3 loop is CASSPGGQNYGYTF. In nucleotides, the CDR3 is TGTGCCAGCTCTCCCGGTGGTCAAAACTATGGCTACACCTTC.

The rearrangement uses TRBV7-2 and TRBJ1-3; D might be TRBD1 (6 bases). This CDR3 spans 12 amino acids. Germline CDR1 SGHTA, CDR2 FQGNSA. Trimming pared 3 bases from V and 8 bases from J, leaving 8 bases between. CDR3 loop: CASSLGGHTIYF. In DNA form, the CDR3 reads TGTGCCAGCAGCTTGGGGGGCCACACCATATATTTT.